One sample yielded the 9 T cell receptor beta chains listed below, sequenced in a study of human T cells and chemical hapten exposure. From the RACE reads, TCRdb called clonotypes with MiXCR, one entry per CDR3 protein. Among roughly 150,000 distinct CDR3 sequences listed, approximately 10% were seen once. Described time point: patch test 2, 6 weeks after DPC sensitization. Specified treatment: therapeutic diphenylcyclopropenone sensitization with weekly scalp DPC. Here the sequenced sample was whole blood, taken in connection with sensitization to the hapten diphenylcyclopropenone (DPC). These receptors were collected from a woman in her fifties or sixties with alopecia areata. Some clones in this sample may be carry-over from other donors' samples.

The chain joins TRBV12-3 or TRBV12-4 to TRBJ1-1; D remains ambiguous. The ends were cut back, 3 bases at V and 4 bases at J, with 9 bases in the middle. The CDR3 contains 13 residues. The CDR3: CASSFGSFTEAFF. The CDR3 DNA reads as TGTGCCAGCAGTTTCGGCTCCTTCACTGAAGCTTTCTTT.

This clonotype was counted between two and nine times. V usage is TRBV6-6 and J usage is TRBJ2-6, with D possibly being TRBD2 (5 bases). The CDR3 consists of 16 residues. With 3 bases removed from V and 1 base from J, the gap between germline ends came to 10 bases. CDR1 is MNHNY, CDR2 SVGAGI, per germline (reference sequence). This CDR3 reads CASSYKGGSGANVLTF. The CDR3 DNA sequence: TGTGCCAGCAGTTATAAGGGCGGGTCTGGGGCCAACGTCCTGACTTTC.

This clonotype came up a few times. This chain links TRBV13 with TRBJ2-6; D not certain. Germline CDR1 and CDR2: PRHDT and FYEKMQ (reference sequence). CDR3 size: 16 residues. V lost 2 bases, J lost 0 bases, and 8 bases lay in between. As DNA, the CDR3 is TGTGCCAGCAGCTTACTCGGCAGCTCTGGGGCCAACGTCCTGACTTTC. This gives the protein CASSLLGSSGANVLTF.

The sample holds many counts of this clonotype. The chain has TRBV30 and TRBJ2-1; 14 nucleotides align to TRBD2. The germline gives CDR1 GTSNPN, CDR2 SVGIG (reference sequence). Losses at the gene ends were 7 bases for V and 8 bases for J; bases not matched to a gene: 7. The CDR3 length is 14 residues. For the CDR3, the DNA is TGTGCCTCCCTGAGACTAGCGGGAGGGCATGAGCAGTTCTTC. This encodes CASLRLAGGHEQFF. Drawing the rest from reference TRBV30 and TRBJ2-1, the complete variable domain is SQTIHQWPATLVQPVGSPLSLECTVEGTSNPNLYWYRQAAGRGLQLLFYSVGIGQISSEVPQNLSASRPQDRQFILSSKKLLLSDSGFYLCASLRLAGGHEQFFGPGTRLTVL.

This clonotype was found many times. V is TRBV2 and J is TRBJ2-1, with a weak D call TRBD1 (6 bases). The CDR3 totals 13 residues. Germline V gene data show CDR1 as SNHLY and CDR2 as FYNNEI. Trimming took 7 bases from V and 3 from J, leaving 10 bases between them. The CDR3 coding sequence is TGTGCCAGCACCCCGGACAGCTACAATGAGCAGTTCTTC. Its protein product is CASTPDSYNEQFF.

This clonotype was recorded at least ten times. The rearrangement uses TRBV4-1 and TRBJ2-1; D is unclear. The germline V gene encodes CDR1 MGHRA and CDR2 YSYEKL. The CDR3 consists of 12 residues. Trimming stripped 4 bases from V and 5 bases from J, with 6 bases between. This CDR3 reads CASSPNNNEQFF. The CDR3 nucleotides read TGCGCCAGCAGCCCCAATAACAATGAGCAGTTCTTC.

The sample holds a few counts of this clonotype. The chain employs TRBV10-3 and TRBJ2-3; TRBD2 aligns across 8 bases. This CDR3 has 15 residues. The V gene end was trimmed by 4 bases and the J gene end by 5 bases; junction bases not matched to a gene: 8. CDR1 is ENHRY, CDR2 SYGVKD, per germline. The CDR3 nucleotides are TGTGCCATCAGTGGCAGCGGGAGTTCCCAAGATACGCAGTATTTT. Translation: CAISGSGSSQDTQYF.

This sequence joins TRBV29-1 and TRBJ2-1; the D is unclear. The CDR3 has 12 residues. Germline values: CDR1 SQVTM, CDR2 ANQGSEA. Trimming stripped 3 bases from V and 4 bases from J, with 7 bases between. The DNA for the CDR3 is TGCAGCGTTGAGAGCAAATACAATGAGCAGTTCTTC. It specifies CSVESKYNEQFF.

This clonotype appeared many times. The chain couples TRBV6-1 to TRBJ2-1, with D maybe TRBD2 (6 bases). The CDR3 loop spans 15 amino acids. The V gene lost 5 bases and the J gene lost 0 bases, with 11 bases spanning the gap. The germline CDR1 and CDR2 sequences are MNHNS and SASEGT. The CDR3 DNA sequence: TGTGCCAGCAGTTTTAGCGGCTTCTCCTACAATGAGCAGTTCTTC. This gives the protein CASSFSGFSYNEQFF.